This T cell receptor beta chain was identified in a study of blood T cell repertoires in COVID-19. On the study more broadly: Acute and convalescent COVID-19 specimens originated in the United States, Italy and Spain.

In its sample, this clone was seen a few times. The repertoire was sequenced with immunoSEQ multiplex PCR; TCRdb's copy has only in-frame clones and lacks some. This table has 85,000 to 110,000 clones, roughly 84% appearing once. The germline CDR1 and CDR2 sequences are MGHRA and YSYEKL. The V end lost 4 bases, the J end lost 0 bases, and 13 bases lay between the germline ends. This CDR3 is 15 amino acids long. The gene calls are TRBV4-1 and TRBJ2-7; D remains unclear. The sample was peripheral blood. The receptor's source is a human donor in a cohort sampled during active COVID-19. For the CDR3, the DNA is TGCGCCAGCAGCCTATTAGACTTAGACTCCTACGAGCAGTACTTC. This sequence encodes CASSLLDLDSYEQYF.